The T cell receptor beta chain under discussion was sequenced for a study of blood T cell repertoires in COVID-19. Study details: The United States, Italy and Spain supplied acute and convalescent COVID-19 samples.

How the authors handled the data: Amplifying reference gene primers gave estimates of nucleated cell counts. Libraries were prepared by immunoSEQ multiplex PCR; TCRdb keeps only in-frame clonotypes and omits some of them. The DNA was the basis for D and trimming; V, J and clone size are from that table. The data show approximately 36,000 clones, roughly 84% seen once. The V and J ends lost 4 bases and 3 bases, in that order; junction bases with no gene match: 6. Germline CDR1 SGDLS, CDR2 YYNGEE. CDR3 size: 15 residues. Material: peripheral blood. This clonotype was sampled from a man aged 55 to 70 with COVID-19, enrolled during active disease. The rearrangement uses TRBV9 and TRBJ1-4, with TRBD1 matching 7 bases. CDR3 amino acids: CASSKQGTANEKLFF. CDR3 coding DNA: TGTGCCAGCAGCAAACAAGGGACAGCTAATGAAAAACTGTTTTTT.